These 3 T cell receptor beta chains were all obtained from the same sample, sequenced in a study of blood T cell repertoires in COVID-19. Clones were read by immunoSEQ multiplex PCR, and TCRdb kept only the in-frame ones, dropping some. The sample has about 250,000 clones; roughly 82% are singletons. The sample was peripheral blood. All receptors come from a woman of 80 years or more with active or convalescent COVID-19.

V and J are TRBV11-2 and TRBJ2-7, with a weak D call TRBD2 (5 bases). The V gene's germline CDR1 is SGHAT and CDR2 FQNNGV. Trimming stripped 3 bases from V and 5 bases from J, with 14 bases between. The CDR3 consists of 14 residues. The CDR3 DNA sequence: TGTGCCAGCAGCTTGTGGACGGAGAGGGACGAGCAGTACTTC. It is translated as CASSLWTERDEQYF.

V usage is TRBV10-2 and J usage is TRBJ1-5; D uncertain. The CDR3 is made up of 13 amino acids. The V gene's germline CDR1 is WSHSY and CDR2 SAAADI. The V and J ends lost 5 bases and 2 bases respectively, with 7 bases between them. CDR3 residues: CASSISGNQPQHF. DNA for the CDR3: TGCGCCAGCAGTATCTCGGGCAATCAGCCCCAGCATTTT.

The chain recombines TRBV7-2 with TRBJ1-2; 8 positions match TRBD1. Trimming cost V 4 bases and J 8 bases; bases outside gene matches: 18. This CDR3 is 17 amino acids long. From germline, CDR1 is SGHTA and CDR2 FQGNSA. CDR3 region: CASSSLRTVRTGTGYTF. Written as DNA, the CDR3 is TGTGCCAGCAGCTCTCTTCGGACTGTAAGGACAGGGACGGGCTACACCTTC.